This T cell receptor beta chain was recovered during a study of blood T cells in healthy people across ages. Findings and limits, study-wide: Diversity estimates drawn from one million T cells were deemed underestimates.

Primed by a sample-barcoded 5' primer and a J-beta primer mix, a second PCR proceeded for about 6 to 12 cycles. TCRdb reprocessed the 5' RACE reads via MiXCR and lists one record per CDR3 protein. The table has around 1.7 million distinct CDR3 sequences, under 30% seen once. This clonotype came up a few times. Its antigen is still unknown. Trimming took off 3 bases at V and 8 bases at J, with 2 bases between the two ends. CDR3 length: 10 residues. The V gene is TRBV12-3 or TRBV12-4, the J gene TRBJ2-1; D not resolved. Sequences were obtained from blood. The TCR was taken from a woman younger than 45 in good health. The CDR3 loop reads CASSFYEQFF. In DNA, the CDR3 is TGTGCCAGCAGTTTTTATGAGCAGTTCTTC.